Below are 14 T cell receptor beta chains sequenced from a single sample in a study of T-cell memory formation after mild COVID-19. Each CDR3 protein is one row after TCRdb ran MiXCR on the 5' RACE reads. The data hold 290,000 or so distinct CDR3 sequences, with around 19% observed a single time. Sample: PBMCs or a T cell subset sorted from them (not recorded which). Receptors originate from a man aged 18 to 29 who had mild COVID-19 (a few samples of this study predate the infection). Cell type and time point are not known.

CDR3 amino acids: CASGAGGRRETQYF. The CDR3 coding sequence is TGTGCCAGCGGAGCGGGGGGGCGGAGGGAGACCCAGTACTTC. V and J are TRBV11-2 and TRBJ2-5, with 10 bases that match TRBD2. J gave up 5 bases and V 8 bases, and 8 bases lay outside the gene matches. Germline V gene sequence: CDR1 SGHAT, CDR2 FQNNGV. The CDR3 is 14 amino acids.

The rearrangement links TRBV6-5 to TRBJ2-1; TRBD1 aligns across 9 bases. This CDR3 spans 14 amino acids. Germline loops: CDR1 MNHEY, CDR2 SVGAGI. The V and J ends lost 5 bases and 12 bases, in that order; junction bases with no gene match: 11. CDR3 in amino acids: CASSPGQGSDRQFF. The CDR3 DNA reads TGTGCCAGCAGTCCGGGACAGGGCAGTGATCGGCAGTTCTTC.

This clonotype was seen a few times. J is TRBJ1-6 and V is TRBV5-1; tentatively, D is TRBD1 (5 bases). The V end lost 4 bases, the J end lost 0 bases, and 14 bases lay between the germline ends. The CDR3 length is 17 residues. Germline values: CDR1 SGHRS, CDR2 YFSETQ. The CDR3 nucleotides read TGCGCCAGCAGCCGGGTCACAGGTGGCTCCTATAATTCACCCCTCCACTTT. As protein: CASSRVTGGSYNSPLHF.

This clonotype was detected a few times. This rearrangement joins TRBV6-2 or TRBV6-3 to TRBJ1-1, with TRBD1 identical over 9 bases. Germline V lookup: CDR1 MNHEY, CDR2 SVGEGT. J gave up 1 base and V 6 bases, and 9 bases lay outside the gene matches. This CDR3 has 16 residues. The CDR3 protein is CASRGTGGVENTEAFF. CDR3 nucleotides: TGTGCCAGCAGGGGCACAGGGGGCGTAGAGAACACTGAAGCTTTCTTT.

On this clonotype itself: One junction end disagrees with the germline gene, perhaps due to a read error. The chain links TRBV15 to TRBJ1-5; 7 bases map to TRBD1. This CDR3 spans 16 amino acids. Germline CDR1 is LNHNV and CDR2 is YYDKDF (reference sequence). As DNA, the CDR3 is TGTGCCACCAGCGGAGACGACAGGGTCGGCAATCAGCCCCAGCATTTT. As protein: CATSGDDRVGNQPQHF.

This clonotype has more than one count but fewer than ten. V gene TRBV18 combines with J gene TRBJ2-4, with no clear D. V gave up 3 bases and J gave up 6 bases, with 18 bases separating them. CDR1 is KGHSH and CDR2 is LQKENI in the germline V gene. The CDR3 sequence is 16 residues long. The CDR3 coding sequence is TGTGCCAGCTCACCCCTGGCGGCGAGTTTGAGAAACATTCAGTACTTC. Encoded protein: CASSPLAASLRNIQYF.

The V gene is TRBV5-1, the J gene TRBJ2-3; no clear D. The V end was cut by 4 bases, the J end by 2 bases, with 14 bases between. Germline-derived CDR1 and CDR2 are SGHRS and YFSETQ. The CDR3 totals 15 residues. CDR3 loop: CASSPTPGVTDTQYF. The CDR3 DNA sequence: TGCGCCAGCAGCCCCACCCCTGGGGTCACAGATACGCAGTATTTT.

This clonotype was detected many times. The CDR3 protein is CASSVTSGGHNEQFF. The DNA for the CDR3 is TGTGCCAGCAGCGTTACTAGCGGGGGCCACAATGAGCAGTTCTTC. This chain joins TRBV9 and TRBJ2-1; 11 nucleotides align to TRBD2. In germline, CDR1 is SGDLS, CDR2 YYNGEE. The CDR3 has 15 residues. With V trimmed by 2 bases and J by 5 bases, 3 bases remained unmatched.

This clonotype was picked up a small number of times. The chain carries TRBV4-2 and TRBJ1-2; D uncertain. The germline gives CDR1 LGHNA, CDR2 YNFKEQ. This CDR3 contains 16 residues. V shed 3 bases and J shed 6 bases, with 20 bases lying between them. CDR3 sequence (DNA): TGTGCCAGCAGCCATCCAGCAGGAGGCCGCGAGGATGGCTACACCTTC. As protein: CASSHPAGGREDGYTF.

CDR3: CAISESKAVNYGYTF. CDR3 nucleotides: TGTGCCATCAGTGAGTCTAAGGCAGTCAACTATGGCTACACCTTC. The chain recombines TRBV10-3 with TRBJ1-2; unclear D gene. Germline V gives CDR1 ENHRY, CDR2 SYGVKD. There are 15 residues in the CDR3. Trimming left V 0 bases short and J 2 bases short, with 10 bases between.

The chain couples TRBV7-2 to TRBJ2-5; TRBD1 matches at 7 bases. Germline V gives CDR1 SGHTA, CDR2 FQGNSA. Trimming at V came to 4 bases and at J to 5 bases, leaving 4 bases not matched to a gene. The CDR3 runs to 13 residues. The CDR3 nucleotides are TGTGCCAGCAGCTCGCAACAGGGGGAGACCCAGTACTTC. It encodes CASSSQQGETQYF.

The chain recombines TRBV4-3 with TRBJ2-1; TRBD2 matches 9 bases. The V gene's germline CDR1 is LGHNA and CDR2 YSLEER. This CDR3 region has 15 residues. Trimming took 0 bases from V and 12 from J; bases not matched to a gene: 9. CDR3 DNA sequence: TGCGCCAGCAGCCAAGATCCTCTAGCGGGGTCAGGGCAGTTCTTC. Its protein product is CASSQDPLAGSGQFF.

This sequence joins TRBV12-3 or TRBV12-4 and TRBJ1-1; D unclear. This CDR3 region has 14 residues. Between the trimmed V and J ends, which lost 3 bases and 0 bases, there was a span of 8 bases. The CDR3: CASSFRSLNTEAFF. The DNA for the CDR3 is TGTGCCAGCAGTTTCCGGTCCCTGAACACTGAAGCTTTCTTT.

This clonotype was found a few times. The CDR3 is CASNPSGNTIYF. CDR3 coding DNA: TGTGCCAGCAACCCCTCTGGAAACACCATATATTTT. This sequence joins TRBV12-3 or TRBV12-4 and TRBJ1-3; D not resolved. The germline V and J ends were trimmed by 7 bases and 0 bases, with 4 bases remaining between them. CDR3 length equals 12 residues.